This entry describes one T cell receptor (beta chain). Assay used: immunoSEQ multiplex PCR; TCRdb lists only in-frame clones, some missing. The data contain approximately 210,000 clones, around nine tenths of them singletons. The CDR3 is made up of 19 amino acids. The germline CDR1 and CDR2 sequences are MDHEN and SYDVKM. J was trimmed by 3 bases and V by 2 bases; bases with no gene match: 18. This entry belongs to a study of blood T cell repertoires in COVID-19. In the study overall: Sites in the United States, Italy and Spain provided acute and convalescent COVID-19 samples. T cells, B-cell-depleted T cells, or PBMCs supplied cDNA or gDNA.

The sequenced material came from peripheral blood. This TCR derives from a man in his late teens or twenties with active or convalescent COVID-19. This rearrangement joins TRBV28 to TRBJ1-1, with TRBD1 matching 7 bases. DNA for the CDR3: TGTGCCAGCAGTTTAGTGAAGGGGGCGCGTAATATTGGGGACACTGAAGCTTTCTTT. This translates into CASSLVKGARNIGDTEAFF.